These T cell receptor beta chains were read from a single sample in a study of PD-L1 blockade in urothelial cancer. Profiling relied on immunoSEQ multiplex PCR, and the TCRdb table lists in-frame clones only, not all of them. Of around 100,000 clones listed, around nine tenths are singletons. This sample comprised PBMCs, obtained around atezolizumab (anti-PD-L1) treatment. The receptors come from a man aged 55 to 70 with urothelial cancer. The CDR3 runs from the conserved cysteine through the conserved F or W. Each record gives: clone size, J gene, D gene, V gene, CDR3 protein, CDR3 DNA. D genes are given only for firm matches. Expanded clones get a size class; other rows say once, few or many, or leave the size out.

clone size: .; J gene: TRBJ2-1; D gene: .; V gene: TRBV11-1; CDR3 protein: CASSFGDLGGSEQFF; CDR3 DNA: TGTGCCAGCAGCTTCGGGGACCTTGGGGGCAGCGAGCAGTTCTTC
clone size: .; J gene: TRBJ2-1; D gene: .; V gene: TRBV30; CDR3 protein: CAWSPIQFLGEQFF; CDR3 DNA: TGTGCCTGGAGCCCGATCCAATTTCTCGGTGAGCAGTTCTTC
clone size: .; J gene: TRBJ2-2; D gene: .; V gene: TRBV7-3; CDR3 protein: CASSLTGQSGTGELFF; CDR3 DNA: TGTGCCAGCAGCTTAACTGGACAGTCGGGCACCGGGGAGCTGTTTTTT
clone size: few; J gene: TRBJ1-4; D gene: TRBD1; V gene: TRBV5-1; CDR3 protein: CASSLAPGQGSEKLFF; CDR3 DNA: TGCGCCAGCAGCTTGGCCCCAGGACAGGGCTCGGAAAAACTGTTTTTT
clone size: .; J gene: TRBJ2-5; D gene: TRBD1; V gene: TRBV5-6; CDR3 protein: CASSSPGQGLGTQYF; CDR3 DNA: TGTGCCAGCAGCTCACCGGGACAGGGGTTGGGGACCCAGTACTTC
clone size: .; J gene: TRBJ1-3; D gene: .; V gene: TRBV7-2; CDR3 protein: CASSSPGLLSSGNTIYF; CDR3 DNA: TGTGCCAGCAGCTCACCGGGACTCTTGAGCTCTGGAAACACCATATATTTT
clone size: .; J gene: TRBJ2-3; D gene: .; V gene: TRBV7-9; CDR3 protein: CASSQQGTSTDTQYF; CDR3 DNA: TGTGCCAGCAGCCAACAGGGGACTAGCACAGATACGCAGTATTTT
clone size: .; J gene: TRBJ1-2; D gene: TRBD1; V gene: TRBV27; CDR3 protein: CASRIGTGDGYTF; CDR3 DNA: TGTGCCAGCAGAATCGGGACAGGGGATGGCTACACCTTC
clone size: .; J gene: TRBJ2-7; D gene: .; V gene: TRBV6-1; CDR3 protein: CASSGTAYEQYF; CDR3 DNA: TGTGCCAGCAGTGGGACAGCCTACGAGCAGTACTTC
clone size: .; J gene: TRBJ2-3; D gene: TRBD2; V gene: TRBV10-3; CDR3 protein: CAISGGLAGSTDTQYF; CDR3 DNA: TGTGCCATCAGTGGGGGACTAGCGGGGTCCACAGATACGCAGTATTTT
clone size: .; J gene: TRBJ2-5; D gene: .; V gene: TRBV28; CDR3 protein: CASSLGGAETQYF; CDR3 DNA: TGTGCCAGCAGCCTGGGGGGGGCTGAGACCCAGTACTTC
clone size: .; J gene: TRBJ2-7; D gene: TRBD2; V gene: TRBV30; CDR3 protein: CAWKAGGYEQYF; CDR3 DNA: TGTGCCTGGAAAGCGGGAGGTTACGAGCAGTACTTC
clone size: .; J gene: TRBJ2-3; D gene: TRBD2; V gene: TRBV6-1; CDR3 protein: CASTLSGGRDTQYF; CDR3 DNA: TGTGCCAGCACTCTGAGCGGGGGAAGGGATACGCAGTATTTT
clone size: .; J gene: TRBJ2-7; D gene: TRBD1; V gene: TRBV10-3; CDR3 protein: CAVLEGQGYEQYF; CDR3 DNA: TGTGCCGTCCTCGAAGGACAGGGCTACGAGCAGTACTTC
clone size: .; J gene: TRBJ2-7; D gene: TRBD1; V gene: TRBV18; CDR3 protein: CASSRATGQGNEQYF; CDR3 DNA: TGTGCCAGCTCCCGGGCTACGGGACAGGGGAACGAGCAGTACTTC
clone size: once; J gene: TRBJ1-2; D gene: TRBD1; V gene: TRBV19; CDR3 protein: CASSKDREDITGYGYTF; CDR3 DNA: TGTGCCAGTAGCAAGGACAGGGAGGATATAACTGGCTATGGCTACACCTTC
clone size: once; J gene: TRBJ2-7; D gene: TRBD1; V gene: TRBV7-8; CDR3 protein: CASSLGDRVNEQYF; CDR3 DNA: TGTGCCAGCAGCTTAGGGGACAGGGTCAACGAGCAGTACTTC
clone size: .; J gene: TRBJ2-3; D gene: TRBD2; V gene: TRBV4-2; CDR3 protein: CASSPSSGVADTQYF; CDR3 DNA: TGTGCCAGCAGCCCCTCTAGCGGGGTCGCAGATACGCAGTATTTT
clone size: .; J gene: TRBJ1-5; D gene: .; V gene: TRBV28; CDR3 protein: CASSIIGQYNQPQHF; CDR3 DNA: TGTGCCAGCAGTATAATTGGACAGTACAATCAGCCCCAGCATTTT
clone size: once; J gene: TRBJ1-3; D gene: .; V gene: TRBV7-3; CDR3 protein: CASSLTREGGNTIYF; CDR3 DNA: TGTGCCAGCAGCTTAACGCGGGAAGGGGGAAACACCATATATTTT
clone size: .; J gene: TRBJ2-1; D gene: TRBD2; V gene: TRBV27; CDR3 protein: CASSPPGAGGPNEQFF; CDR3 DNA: TGTGCCAGCAGCCCCCCAGGGGCGGGAGGGCCGAATGAGCAGTTCTTC
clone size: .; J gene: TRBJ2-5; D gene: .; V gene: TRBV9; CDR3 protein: CASSLSGAPGTQYF; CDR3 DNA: TGTGCCAGCAGCCTGTCGGGAGCACCGGGGACCCAGTACTTC
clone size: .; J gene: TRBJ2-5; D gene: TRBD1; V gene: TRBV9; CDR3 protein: CASSGRQGIETQYF; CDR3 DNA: TGTGCCAGCAGCGGCCGACAGGGTATCGAGACCCAGTACTTC
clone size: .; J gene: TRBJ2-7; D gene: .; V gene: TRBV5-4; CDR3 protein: CASRWGGPQNYEQYF; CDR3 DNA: TGTGCCAGCAGGTGGGGGGGGCCCCAAAACTACGAGCAGTACTTC
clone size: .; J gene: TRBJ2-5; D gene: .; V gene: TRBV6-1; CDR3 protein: CASSELGRGETQYF; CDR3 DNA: TGTGCCAGCAGTGAACTCGGCAGGGGAGAGACCCAGTACTTC
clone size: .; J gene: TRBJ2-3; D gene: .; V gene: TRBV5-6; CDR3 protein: CASSFNLRLGEDTQYF; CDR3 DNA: TGTGCCAGCAGCTTTAATTTGAGACTAGGTGAAGATACGCAGTATTTT
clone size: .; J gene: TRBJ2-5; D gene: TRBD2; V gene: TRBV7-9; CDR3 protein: CASSSGGAPETQYF; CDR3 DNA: TGTGCCAGCAGCTCCGGGGGGGCCCCAGAGACCCAGTACTTC
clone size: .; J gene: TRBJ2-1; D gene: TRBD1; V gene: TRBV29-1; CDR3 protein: CSAAGQGATSYNEQFF; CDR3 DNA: TGCAGCGCCGCTGGACAGGGGGCGACGTCCTACAATGAGCAGTTCTTC
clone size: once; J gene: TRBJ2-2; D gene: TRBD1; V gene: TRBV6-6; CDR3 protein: CASSFSDRVNTGELFF; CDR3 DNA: TGTGCCAGCAGTTTTTCGGACAGGGTGAACACCGGGGAGCTGTTTTTT
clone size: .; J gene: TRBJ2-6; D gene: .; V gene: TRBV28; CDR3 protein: CASTTRSGANVLTF; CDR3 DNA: TGTGCCAGCACCACCAGGTCTGGGGCCAACGTCCTGACTTTC
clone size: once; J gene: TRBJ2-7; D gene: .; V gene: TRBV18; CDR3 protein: CASSPGRTYEQYF; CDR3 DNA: TGTGCCAGCTCACCGGGCCGTACTTACGAGCAGTACTTC
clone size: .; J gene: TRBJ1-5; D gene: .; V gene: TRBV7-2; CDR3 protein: CASSLGVRAYSNQPQHF; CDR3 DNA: TGTGCCAGCAGCTTAGGGGTCAGGGCATATAGCAATCAGCCCCAGCATTTT
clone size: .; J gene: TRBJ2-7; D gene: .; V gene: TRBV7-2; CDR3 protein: CASSLAGGGSYEQYF; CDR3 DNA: TGTGCCAGCAGCTTAGCGGGAGGGGGTAGCTACGAGCAGTACTTC
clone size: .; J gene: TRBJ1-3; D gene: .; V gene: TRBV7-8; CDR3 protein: CASKLSKGAAGNTIYF; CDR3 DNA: TGTGCCAGCAAGCTTAGTAAAGGGGCGGCTGGAAACACCATATATTTT
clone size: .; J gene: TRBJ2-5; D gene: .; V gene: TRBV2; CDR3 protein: CASRDSQETQYF; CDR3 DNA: TGTGCCAGCCGTGACTCGCAAGAGACCCAGTACTTC
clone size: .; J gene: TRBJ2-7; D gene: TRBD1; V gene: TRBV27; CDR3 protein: CASSPGRGRGSEQYF; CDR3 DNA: TGTGCCAGCAGTCCTGGCAGGGGGAGAGGTAGCGAGCAGTACTTC
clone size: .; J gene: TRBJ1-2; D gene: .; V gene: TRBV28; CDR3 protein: CASSLLDRYYGYTF; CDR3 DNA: TGTGCCAGCAGTCTCCTAGACAGGTACTATGGCTACACCTTC
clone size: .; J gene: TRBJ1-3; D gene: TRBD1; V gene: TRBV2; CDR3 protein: CASRGTGAGNTIYF; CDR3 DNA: TGTGCCAGCAGAGGGACAGGGGCTGGAAACACCATATATTTT
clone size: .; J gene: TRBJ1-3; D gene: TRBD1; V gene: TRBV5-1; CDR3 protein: CASSLTPGQGAGNTIYF; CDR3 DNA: TGCGCCAGCAGCTTGACTCCGGGACAGGGGGCTGGAAACACCATATATTTT
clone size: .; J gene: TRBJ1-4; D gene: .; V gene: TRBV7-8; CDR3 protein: CASSYRLSTNEKLFF; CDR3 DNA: TGTGCCAGCAGTTACAGGCTTTCAACTAATGAAAAACTGTTTTTT
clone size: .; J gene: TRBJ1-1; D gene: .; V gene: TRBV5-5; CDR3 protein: CATTGGIGPTEAFF; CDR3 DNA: TGTGCCACCACCGGAGGGATAGGCCCCACTGAAGCTTTCTTT
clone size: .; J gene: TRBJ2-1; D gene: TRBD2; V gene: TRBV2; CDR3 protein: CASSKGLAGGPITNEQFF; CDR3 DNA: TGTGCCAGCAGTAAAGGACTAGCGGGAGGGCCTATTACCAATGAGCAGTTCTTC
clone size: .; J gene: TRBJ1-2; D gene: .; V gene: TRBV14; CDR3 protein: CASSPTGEGGYTF; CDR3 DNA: TGTGCCAGCAGTCCGACAGGAGAAGGTGGCTACACCTTC
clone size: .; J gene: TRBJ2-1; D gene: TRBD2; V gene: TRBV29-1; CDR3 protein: CSASGTSGDNEQFF; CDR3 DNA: TGCAGCGCGAGCGGGACTAGCGGTGACAATGAGCAGTTCTTC
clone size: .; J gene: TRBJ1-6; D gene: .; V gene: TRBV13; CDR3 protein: CASSIQPAALHF; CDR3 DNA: TGTGCCAGCAGCATACAGCCCGCAGCCCTCCACTTT
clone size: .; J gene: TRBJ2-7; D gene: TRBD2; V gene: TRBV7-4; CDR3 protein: CASSLASGIVLVHEQYF; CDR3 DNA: TGTGCCAGCAGCTTAGCTAGCGGGATAGTTTTAGTCCACGAGCAGTACTTC
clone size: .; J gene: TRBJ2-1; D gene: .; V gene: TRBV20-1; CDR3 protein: CSARPEKQFF; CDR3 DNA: TGCAGTGCTAGGCCAGAAAAGCAGTTCTTC
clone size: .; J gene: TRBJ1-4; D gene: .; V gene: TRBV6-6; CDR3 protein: CASSLPGEKLFF; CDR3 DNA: TGTGCCAGCAGTCTCCCGGGTGAAAAACTGTTTTTT
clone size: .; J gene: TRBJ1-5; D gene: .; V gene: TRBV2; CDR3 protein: CASGGGYSNQPQHF; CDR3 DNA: TGTGCCAGCGGGGGGGGGTATAGCAATCAGCCCCAGCATTTT
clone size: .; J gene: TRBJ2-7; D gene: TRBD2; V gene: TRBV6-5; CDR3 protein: CASSYLTSGRVYEQYF; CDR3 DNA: TGTGCCAGCAGTTACTTAACTAGCGGGAGAGTCTACGAGCAGTACTTC
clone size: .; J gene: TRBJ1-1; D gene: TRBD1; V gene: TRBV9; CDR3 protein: CASSGGQGADTEAFF; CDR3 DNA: TGTGCCAGCAGCGGAGGACAGGGGGCCGACACTGAAGCTTTCTTT
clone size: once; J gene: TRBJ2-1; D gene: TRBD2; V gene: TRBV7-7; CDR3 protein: CASSPWTSGGGEQFF; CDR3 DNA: TGTGCCAGCAGCCCCTGGACTAGCGGGGGTGGTGAGCAGTTCTTC
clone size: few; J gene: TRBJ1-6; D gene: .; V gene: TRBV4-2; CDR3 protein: CASRLWQGNNSPLHF; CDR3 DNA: TGTGCCAGCAGACTTTGGCAGGGGAATAATTCACCCCTCCACTTT
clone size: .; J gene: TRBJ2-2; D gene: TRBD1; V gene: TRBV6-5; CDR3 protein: CASSRDRVGELFF; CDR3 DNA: TGTGCCAGCAGCCGCGACAGGGTTGGGGAGCTGTTTTTT
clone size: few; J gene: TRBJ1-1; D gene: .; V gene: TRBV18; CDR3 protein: CASSPVRGSDTEAFF; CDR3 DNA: TGTGCCAGCTCACCAGTTCGGGGATCTGACACTGAAGCTTTCTTT
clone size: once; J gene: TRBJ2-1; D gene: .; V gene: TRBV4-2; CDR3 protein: CASSQDQAYNEQFF; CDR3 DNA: TGTGCCAGCAGCCAAGATCAGGCCTACAATGAGCAGTTCTTC
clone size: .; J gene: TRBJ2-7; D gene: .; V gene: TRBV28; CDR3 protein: CASSLQQGGYEQYF; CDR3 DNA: TGTGCCAGCAGTTTGCAGCAGGGCGGCTATGAGCAGTACTTC